This TCR beta chain was profiled in a study of beta chain bispecific antibodies for T cell cancers. Study-wide context: Sequenced cells survived coculture with leukemia lines plus bispecific antibodies. General study results and limits: Normal T cells contributed less of the targeted TRBV signal than the leukemia cells did. Versus anti-CD19, anti-TRBV12 exposure cut the TRBV12-3 share of TRBV signal by about 99%.

This clonotype has ten or more counts. The antigen remains undetermined. Germline-derived CDR1 and CDR2 are SGHDT and YYEEEE. The CDR3 contains 12 residues. The V and J ends lost 0 bases and 11 bases respectively, with 11 bases between them. Blood mononuclear cells were expanded for 3 to 4 days using either OKT3 anti-CD3 antibody or CD3/CD28 beads. From the 5' RACE reads, TCRdb called clonotypes with MiXCR, one entry per CDR3 protein. This table has about 20,000 distinct CDR3 sequences, 2% to 2.5% appearing once. The V gene is TRBV5-6, the J gene TRBJ1-1, with D tentatively TRBD1 (5 bases). The clonotype originates from a human donor in good health. Some clones in this sample may be carry-over from other donors' samples. The sequencing used healthy donor T cells cultured with leukemia cells, collected from a culture containing a bispecific antibody targeting TCR Vbeta12. DNA for the CDR3: TGTGCCAGCAGCTTGGGAGGGGCCGACGCTTTCTTT. Translating gives CASSLGGADAFF. The full variable domain, with the rest looked up from reference TRBV5-6 and TRBJ1-1, is DAGVTQSPTHLIKTRGQQVTLRCSPKSGHDTVSWYQQALGQGPQFIFQYYEEEERQRGNFPDRFSGHQFPNYSSELNVNALLLGDSALYLCASSLGGADAFFGQGTRLTVV.